Below, 9 T cell receptor beta chains from the same sample are listed, as sequenced in a study of regulatory T cells in long-lasting Graves disease. Library construction for TCR beta used iRepertoire HTBI primers and Arm-PCR of CDR3 regions. TCRdb fed the multiplex PCR reads into MiXCR, producing one record per CDR3 protein. The sample comprises approximately 500,000 distinct CDR3 sequences, 20% to 25% of which are singletons, and over 6% rests with the top ten. Described time point: persistent/refractory GD, antithyroid drugs over 5 years with positive TRAb. TCR sequences were obtained from RNA taken from PBMCs. The specimen was peripheral blood mononuclear cells (PBMCs), collected when the disease was refractory, from a patient treated with antithyroid drugs. Every receptor here comes from a female donor with Graves disease.

The rearrangement joins TRBV19 to TRBJ1-5; TRBD1 matches 7 bases. Germline CDR1 reads LNHDA; CDR2 reads SQIVND (reference sequence). CDR3 length equals 12 residues. V trimming: 10 bases; J trimming: 6 bases; junction bases outside the gene matches: 6. The CDR3 bases are TGTGCCACAGACAGGGAAGGTCAGCCCCAGCATTTT. Encoded protein: CATDREGQPQHF. Variable domain in full (rest from reference TRBV19 and TRBJ1-5): DGGITQSPKYLFRKEGQNVTLSCEQNLNHDAMYWYRQDPGQGLRLIYYSQIVNDFQKGDIAEGYSVSREKKESFPLTVTSAQKNPTAFYLCATDREGQPQHFGDGTRLSIL.

This clonotype turned up a few times. V gene TRBV6-2 or TRBV6-3 combines with J gene TRBJ1-5, with TRBD1 as a possible D gene (6 bases). The V and J ends lost 0 bases and 3 bases respectively, with 12 bases between them. CDR1 and CDR2 from the germline V gene are MNHEY and SVGEGT. This CDR3 is 16 amino acids long. The CDR3 nucleotides read TGTGCCAGCAGTTACTCTACCGGGGGCCTCAATCAGCCCCAGCATTTT. Protein product: CASSYSTGGLNQPQHF.

CDR3 sequence: CASSGPGGSNTEAFF. CDR3 nucleotides: TGTGCCAGCAGCGGTCCAGGGGGATCGAACACTGAAGCTTTCTTT. The chain links TRBV5-6 to TRBJ1-1; 7 positions match TRBD1. Trimming cost V 4 bases and J 1 base; bases outside gene matches: 7. The germline V gene has CDR1 SGHDT and CDR2 YYEEEE. This CDR3 region has 15 residues.

The chain carries TRBV4-3 and TRBJ2-1, with TRBD2 matching over 9 bases. V was pared by 5 bases and J by 5 bases, with 10 bases of the junction left unmatched. In germline, CDR1 is LGHNA, CDR2 YSLEER. The CDR3 has 16 amino acids. The CDR3 loop reads CASSEGLAAFHNEQFF. The CDR3 DNA reads TGCGCCAGCAGCGAGGGACTAGCCGCGTTCCACAATGAGCAGTTCTTC.

This clonotype came up a few times. The chain combines TRBV5-1 with TRBJ2-5; 7 nucleotides agree with TRBD1. Germline V gene lookup returns CDR1 SGHRS and CDR2 YFSETQ. There are 15 residues in the CDR3. V was clipped by 4 bases and J by 1 base; unmatched bases: 7. CDR3 nucleotides: TGCGCCAGCAGCCTGGGACAGTTACTCCAAGAGACCCAGTACTTC. Translation gives CASSLGQLLQETQYF. Full variable domain (outside the CDR3, taken from reference TRBV5-1 and TRBJ2-5): KAGVTQTPRYLIKTRGQQVTLSCSPISGHRSVSWYQQTPGQGLQFLFEYFSETQRNKGNFPGRFSGRQFSNSRSEMNVSTLELGDSALYLCASSLGQLLQETQYFGPGTRLLVL.

Only a few counts were recorded for this clonotype. The rearrangement links TRBV29-1 to TRBJ1-2; maybe TRBD1 (6 bases). CDR1 SQVTM and CDR2 ANQGSEA come from the germline V gene. There are 13 residues in the CDR3. Trimming took off 3 bases at V and 3 bases at J, with 11 bases between the two ends. This chain's CDR3 is CSVEGRQDYGYTF. The CDR3 coding sequence is TGCAGCGTTGAGGGACGACAGGACTATGGCTACACCTTC.

This clonotype was observed at least ten times. The chain has TRBV7-6 and TRBJ1-2; D might be TRBD1 (6 bases). The CDR3 consists of 15 residues. Trimming left V 1 base short and J 4 bases short, with 13 bases between. The V gene's germline CDR1 is SGHVS and CDR2 FNYEAQ. This CDR3 is CASSLEHRDPYGYTF. CDR3 nucleotide sequence: TGTGCCAGCAGCTTAGAGCACAGGGACCCCTATGGCTACACCTTC.

V usage is TRBV6-1 and J usage is TRBJ1-2; unclear D gene. This CDR3 has 12 amino acids. V shed 7 bases and J shed 3 bases, with 9 bases lying between them. CDR1 MNHNS and CDR2 SASEGT come from the germline V gene. Written as DNA, the CDR3 is TGTGCCAGCAACTCGGGTTACTATGGCTACACCTTC. It specifies CASNSGYYGYTF.

Turning to this clonotype: A much bigger clone sits one base away, suggesting this may be a read error. The CDR3 carries no conserved terminal phenylalanine or tryptophan, so it likely arises from a read error. The chain employs TRBV7-2 and TRBJ1-1, with 7 nucleotides matching TRBD1. The CDR3 loop spans 14 amino acids. V gave up 5 bases and J gave up 10 bases; unmatched junction bases: 13. Germline lookup yields CDR1 SGHTA and CDR2 FQGNSA. CDR3 amino acids: CASSGDSGPRGAFL. Written as DNA, the CDR3 is TGTGCCAGCAGCGGGGACAGTGGCCCCCGGGGAGCTTTCCTT.